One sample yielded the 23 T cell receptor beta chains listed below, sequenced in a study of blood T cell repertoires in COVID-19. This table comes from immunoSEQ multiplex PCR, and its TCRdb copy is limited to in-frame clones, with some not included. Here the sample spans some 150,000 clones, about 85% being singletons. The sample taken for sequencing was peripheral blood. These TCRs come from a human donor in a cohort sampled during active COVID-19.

The DNA of the CDR3 is TGTGCCAGCAGCTTGGGGACTAGCGGGAGAGGCGGGGAGCTGTTTTTT. This codes for CASSLGTSGRGGELFF. The chain couples TRBV7-8 to TRBJ2-2; 14 nucleotides align to TRBD2. The CDR3 contains 16 residues. Germline loops: CDR1 SGHVS, CDR2 FQNEAQ. Losses at the gene ends were 3 bases for V and 7 bases for J; bases not matched to a gene: 4.

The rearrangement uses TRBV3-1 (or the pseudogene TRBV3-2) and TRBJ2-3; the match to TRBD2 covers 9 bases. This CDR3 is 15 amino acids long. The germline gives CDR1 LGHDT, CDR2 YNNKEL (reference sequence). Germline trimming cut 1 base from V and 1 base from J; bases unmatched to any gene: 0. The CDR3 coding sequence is TGTGCCAGCAGCCAAGTAGCGGGGGGCACAGATACGCAGTATTTT. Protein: CASSQVAGGTDTQYF.

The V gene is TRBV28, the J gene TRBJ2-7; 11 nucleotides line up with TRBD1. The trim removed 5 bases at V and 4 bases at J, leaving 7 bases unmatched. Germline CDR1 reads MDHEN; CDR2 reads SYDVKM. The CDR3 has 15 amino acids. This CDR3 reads CASSPDRGRWYEQYF. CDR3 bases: TGTGCCAGCAGTCCGGACAGGGGGCGGTGGTACGAGCAGTACTTC.

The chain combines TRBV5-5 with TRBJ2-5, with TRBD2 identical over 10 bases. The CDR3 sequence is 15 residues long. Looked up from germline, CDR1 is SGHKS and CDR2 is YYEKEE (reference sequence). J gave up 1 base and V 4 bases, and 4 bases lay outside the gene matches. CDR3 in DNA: TGTGCCAGCAGCGCGACTAGCGGGTTCCAAGAGACCCAGTACTTC. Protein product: CASSATSGFQETQYF.

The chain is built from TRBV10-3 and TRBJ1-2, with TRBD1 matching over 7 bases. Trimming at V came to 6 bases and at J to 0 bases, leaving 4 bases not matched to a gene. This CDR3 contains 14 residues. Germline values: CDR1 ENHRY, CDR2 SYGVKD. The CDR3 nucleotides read TGTGCCATCAGCTACGGGACAGCTAACTATGGCTACACCTTC. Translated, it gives CAISYGTANYGYTF.

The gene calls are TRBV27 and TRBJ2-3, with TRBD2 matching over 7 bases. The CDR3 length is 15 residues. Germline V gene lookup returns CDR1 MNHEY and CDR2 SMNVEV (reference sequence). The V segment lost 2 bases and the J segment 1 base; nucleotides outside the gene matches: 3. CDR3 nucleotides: TGTGCCAGCAGTTTAGGGGGGGTTGGCACAGATACGCAGTATTTT. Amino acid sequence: CASSLGGVGTDTQYF.

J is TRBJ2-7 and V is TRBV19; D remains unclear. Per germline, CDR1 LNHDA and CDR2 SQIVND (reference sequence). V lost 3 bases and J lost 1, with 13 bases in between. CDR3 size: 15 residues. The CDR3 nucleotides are TGTGCCAGTAGTATCTCATGGGCCAGTTCCTACGAGCAGTACTTC. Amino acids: CASSISWASSYEQYF.

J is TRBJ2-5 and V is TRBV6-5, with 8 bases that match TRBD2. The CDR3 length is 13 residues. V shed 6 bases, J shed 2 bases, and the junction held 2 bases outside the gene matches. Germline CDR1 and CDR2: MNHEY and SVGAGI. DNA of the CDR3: TGTGCCAGCAGGGCTAGCGGGCAAGAGACCCAGTACTTC. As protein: CASRASGQETQYF.

CDR3 protein: CASSLSSGAYNEQFF. The CDR3, as DNA: TGTGCCAGCAGCTTAAGTAGCGGCGCCTACAATGAGCAGTTCTTC. The chain recombines TRBV7-6 with TRBJ2-1; D possibly corresponds to TRBD2 (6 bases). V was pared by 2 bases and J by 2 bases, with 10 bases between. CDR1 is SGHVS, CDR2 FNYEAQ, per germline. This CDR3 has 15 amino acids.

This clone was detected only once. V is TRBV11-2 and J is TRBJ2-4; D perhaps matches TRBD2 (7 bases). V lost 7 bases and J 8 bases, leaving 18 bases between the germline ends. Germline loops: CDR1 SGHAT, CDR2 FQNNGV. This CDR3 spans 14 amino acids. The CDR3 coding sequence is TGTGCCAGCACACCTAGCGGACAGTGGGACATTCAGTACTTC. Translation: CASTPSGQWDIQYF.

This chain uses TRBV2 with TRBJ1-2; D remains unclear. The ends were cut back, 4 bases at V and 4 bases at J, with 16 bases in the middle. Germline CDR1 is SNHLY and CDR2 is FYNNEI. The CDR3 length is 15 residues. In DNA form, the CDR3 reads TGTGCCAGCAGTGTCGGTCCGAGCGGTGTCTATGGCTACACCTTC. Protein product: CASSVGPSGVYGYTF.

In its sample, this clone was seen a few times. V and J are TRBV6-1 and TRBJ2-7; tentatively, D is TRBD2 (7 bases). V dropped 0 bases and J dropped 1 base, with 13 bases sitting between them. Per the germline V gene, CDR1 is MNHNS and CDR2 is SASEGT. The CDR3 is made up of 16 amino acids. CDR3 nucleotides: TGTGCCAGCAGTGAAGCTCTGAGGGGGGGTTCCTACGAGCAGTACTTC. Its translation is CASSEALRGGSYEQYF.

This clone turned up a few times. For the CDR3, the DNA is TGTGCCAGGACACCGCTAGGGGACACCGGGGAGCTGTTTTTT. Protein sequence: CARTPLGDTGELFF. V and J are TRBV24-1 and TRBJ2-2; D may be TRBD1 (5 bases). Trimming took off 11 bases at V and 3 bases at J, with 15 bases between the two ends. This CDR3 has 14 amino acids. Germline CDR1 is KGHDR and CDR2 is SFDVKD.

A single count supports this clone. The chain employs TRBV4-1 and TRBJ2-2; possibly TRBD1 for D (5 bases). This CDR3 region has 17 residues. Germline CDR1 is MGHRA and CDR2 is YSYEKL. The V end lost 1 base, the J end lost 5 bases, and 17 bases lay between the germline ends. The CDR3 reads CASSQGPRAQGTGELFF. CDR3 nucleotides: TGCGCCAGCAGCCAAGGACCCAGGGCTCAGGGTACCGGGGAGCTGTTTTTT.

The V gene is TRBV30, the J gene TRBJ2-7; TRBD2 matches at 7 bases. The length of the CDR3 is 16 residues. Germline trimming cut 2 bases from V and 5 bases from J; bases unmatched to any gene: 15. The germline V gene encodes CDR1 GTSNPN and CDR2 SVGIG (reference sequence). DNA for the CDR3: TGTGCCTGGAGTCTACGGAGGGCGGGAGCGGTCCACGAGCAGTACTTC. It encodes CAWSLRRAGAVHEQYF.

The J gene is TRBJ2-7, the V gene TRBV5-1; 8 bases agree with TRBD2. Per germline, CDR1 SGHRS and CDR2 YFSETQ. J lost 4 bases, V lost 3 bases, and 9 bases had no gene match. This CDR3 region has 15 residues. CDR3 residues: CASSSDRGLDYEQYF. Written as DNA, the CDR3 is TGCGCCAGCAGCTCCGATCGGGGACTAGATTACGAGCAGTACTTC.

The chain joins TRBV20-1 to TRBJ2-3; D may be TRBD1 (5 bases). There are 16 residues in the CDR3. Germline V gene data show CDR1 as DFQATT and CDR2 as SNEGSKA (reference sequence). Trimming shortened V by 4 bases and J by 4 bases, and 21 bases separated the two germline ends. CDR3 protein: CSANETTDRCPDTQYF. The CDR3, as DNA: TGCAGTGCTAATGAAACGACAGACCGGTGCCCAGATACGCAGTATTTT.

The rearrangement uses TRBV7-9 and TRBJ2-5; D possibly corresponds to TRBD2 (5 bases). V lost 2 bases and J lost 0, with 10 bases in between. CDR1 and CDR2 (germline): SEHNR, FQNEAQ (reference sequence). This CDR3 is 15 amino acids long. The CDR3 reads CASSLFRRYQETQYF. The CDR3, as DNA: TGTGCCAGCAGCTTATTCCGGAGGTACCAAGAGACCCAGTACTTC.

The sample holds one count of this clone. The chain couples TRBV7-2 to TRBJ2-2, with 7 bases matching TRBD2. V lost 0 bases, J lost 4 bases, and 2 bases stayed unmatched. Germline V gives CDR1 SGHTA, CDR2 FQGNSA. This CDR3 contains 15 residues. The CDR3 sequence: CASSLATGGTGELFF. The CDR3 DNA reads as TGTGCCAGCAGCTTAGCTACGGGGGGCACCGGGGAGCTGTTTTTT. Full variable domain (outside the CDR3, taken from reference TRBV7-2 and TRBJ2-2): GAGVSQSPSNKVTEKGKDVELRCDPISGHTALYWYRQSLGQGLEFLIYFQGNSAPDKSGLPSDRFSAERTGGSVSTLTIQRTQQEDSAVYLCASSLATGGTGELFFGEGSRLTVL.

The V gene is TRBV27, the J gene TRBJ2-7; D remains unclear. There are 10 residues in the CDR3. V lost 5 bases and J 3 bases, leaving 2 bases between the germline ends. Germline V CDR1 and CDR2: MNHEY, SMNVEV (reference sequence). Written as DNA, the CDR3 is TGTGCCAGCAGTCTCTACGAGCAGTACTTC. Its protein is CASSLYEQYF.

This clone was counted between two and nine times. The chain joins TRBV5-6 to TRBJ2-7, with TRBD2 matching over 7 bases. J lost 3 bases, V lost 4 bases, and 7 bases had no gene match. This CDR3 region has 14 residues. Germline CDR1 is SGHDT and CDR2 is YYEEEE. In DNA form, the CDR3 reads TGTGCCAGCAGCCTGCCGTCTAGCGGCTACGAGCAGTACTTC. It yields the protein CASSLPSSGYEQYF.

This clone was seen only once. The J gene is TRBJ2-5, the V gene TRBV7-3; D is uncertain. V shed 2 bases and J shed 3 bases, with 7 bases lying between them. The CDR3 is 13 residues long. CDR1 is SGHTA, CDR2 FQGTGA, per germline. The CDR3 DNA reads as TGTGCCAGCAGCTTAGGGCCGGAAGAGACCCAGTACTTC. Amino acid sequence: CASSLGPEETQYF.

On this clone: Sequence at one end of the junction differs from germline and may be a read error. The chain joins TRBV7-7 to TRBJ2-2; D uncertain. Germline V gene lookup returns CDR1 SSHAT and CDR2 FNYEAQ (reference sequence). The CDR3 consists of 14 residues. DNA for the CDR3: TGTGCTAGCAGCCCCGTCAGGAACACCGGGGAGCTGTTTTTT. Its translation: CASSPVRNTGELFF.